These T cell receptor beta chains were read from a single sample in a study of T cell changes during pregnancy in multiple sclerosis. Here immunoSEQ multiplex PCR was the method, and the copy in TCRdb shows in-frame clones only, minus some. The sample consists of under 50,000 clones, 85% to 95% of them appearing once. The source material was CD8+ T cells from peripheral blood mononuclear cells, sampled in the second trimester of pregnancy. The receptors were gathered from a female donor with multiple sclerosis, enrolled in a pregnancy study. The CDR3 runs from the conserved cysteine through the conserved F or W. Fields, in order: CDR3 protein, CDR3 DNA, V gene, clone size, D gene, J gene. The D gene is left open where the match is weak. Clone sizes are given selectively: once, few, many, or a class where the clone is expanded.

CDR3: CASSSSRVTTYEQYF
DNA: TGTGCCAGCAGCAGCAGTCGGGTAACCACCTACGAGCAGTACTTC
V: TRBV5-4
size: once
D: NA
J: TRBJ2-7

CDR3: CASSHRGASYEQYF
DNA: TGTGCCAGCAGCCACAGGGGTGCCTCCTACGAGCAGTACTTC
V: TRBV7-9
size: NA
D: TRBD1
J: TRBJ2-7

CDR3: CASSQGTGHTEAFF
DNA: TGTGCCAGCAGCCAGGGGACAGGGCACACTGAAGCTTTCTTT
V: TRBV14
size: NA
D: TRBD1
J: TRBJ1-1

CDR3: CASSQDSSNQPQHF
DNA: TGTGCCAGCAGCCAAGACAGTAGCAATCAGCCCCAGCATTTT
V: TRBV4-2
size: few
D: NA
J: TRBJ1-5

CDR3: CASSVGGTDTQYF
DNA: TGTGCCAGCAGCGTAGGAGGCACAGATACGCAGTATTTT
V: TRBV9
size: NA
D: NA
J: TRBJ2-3

CDR3: CAITQGDYGYTF
DNA: TGTGCCATTACACAGGGGGACTATGGCTACACCTTC
V: TRBV10-3
size: NA
D: TRBD1
J: TRBJ1-2

CDR3: CASSIAGGSSYNEQFF
DNA: TGTGCCAGCAGCATAGCGGGGGGAAGCTCCTACAATGAGCAGTTCTTC
V: TRBV7-6
size: once
D: TRBD2
J: TRBJ2-1

CDR3: CASSADLSDADTQYF
DNA: TGTGCCAGCAGCGCCGACTTGAGTGACGCAGATACGCAGTATTTT
V: TRBV9
size: NA
D: NA
J: TRBJ2-3

CDR3: CASSGTGASGANVLTF
DNA: TGTGCCAGCAGTGGGACAGGGGCATCAGGGGCCAACGTCCTGACTTTC
V: TRBV11-1
size: NA
D: TRBD1
J: TRBJ2-6

CDR3: CASSPTGGIGGYYGYTF
DNA: TGTGCCAGCAGCCCGACAGGGGGAATAGGGGGTTACTATGGCTACACCTTC
V: TRBV11-3
size: NA
D: TRBD1
J: TRBJ1-2

CDR3: CASSWNRVLSEAFF
DNA: TGTGCCAGCAGCTGGAACAGGGTTTTAAGTGAAGCTTTCTTT
V: TRBV5-6
size: NA
D: NA
J: TRBJ1-1

CDR3: CASSLQTGSNIRETQYF
DNA: TGTGCCAGCAGCTTGCAGACAGGGTCAAACATTCGAGAGACCCAGTACTTC
V: TRBV7-9
size: NA
D: TRBD1
J: TRBJ2-5

CDR3: CASSAAGGQGDTQYF
DNA: TGTGCCAGCAGTGCCGCGGGGGGGCAGGGAGATACGCAGTATTTT
V: TRBV6-4
size: medium-sized
D: TRBD2
J: TRBJ2-3

CDR3: CARDLYEQYF
DNA: TGTGCTAGGGACTTATACGAGCAGTACTTC
V: TRBV12-5
size: NA
D: NA
J: TRBJ2-7

CDR3: CASSPGGLGNEQFF
DNA: TGTGCCAGCAGCCCCGGGGGGCTCGGCAATGAGCAGTTCTTC
V: TRBV14
size: NA
D: NA
J: TRBJ2-1

CDR3: CATSSGPTYEQYF
DNA: TGTGCCACTAGCTCGGGTCCTACCTACGAGCAGTACTTC
V: TRBV10-3
size: NA
D: NA
J: TRBJ2-7

CDR3: CASSYRGASEQYF
DNA: TGTGCTAGCAGCTACCGGGGGGCTTCCGAGCAGTACTTC
V: TRBV7-7
size: NA
D: NA
J: TRBJ2-7

CDR3: CAWFTLGFGSGYTF
DNA: TGTGCCTGGTTTACACTAGGTTTTGGTAGTGGCTACACCTTC
V: TRBV30
size: NA
D: NA
J: TRBJ1-2

CDR3: CASSPWGQQDREAFF
DNA: TGCGCCAGCAGCCCATGGGGGCAGCAAGACCGTGAAGCTTTCTTT
V: TRBV4-1
size: NA
D: NA
J: TRBJ1-1

CDR3: CASSQGAGGRYNEQFF
DNA: TGCGCCAGCAGCCAAGGGGCGGGGGGGCGTTACAATGAGCAGTTCTTC
V: TRBV4-3
size: NA
D: TRBD2
J: TRBJ2-1

CDR3: CASSLSPTEAFF
DNA: TGTGCCAGCAGCTTGTCCCCTACTGAAGCTTTCTTT
V: TRBV5-4
size: NA
D: NA
J: TRBJ1-1

CDR3: CASHGEGTSTDTQYF
DNA: TGTGCCAGCCACGGGGAGGGAACTAGCACAGATACGCAGTATTTT
V: TRBV6-6
size: NA
D: TRBD2
J: TRBJ2-3

CDR3: CASRDRDGTEAFF
DNA: TGTGCCAGCAGAGACAGGGATGGCACTGAAGCTTTCTTT
V: TRBV27
size: NA
D: TRBD1
J: TRBJ1-1

CDR3: CASSSYTSGGYNEQFF
DNA: TGCGCCAGCAGCTCGTATACTAGCGGGGGCTACAATGAGCAGTTCTTC
V: TRBV5-1
size: NA
D: TRBD2
J: TRBJ2-1

CDR3: CSAGGDYEQYF
DNA: TGCAGCGCGGGGGGGGACTACGAGCAGTACTTC
V: TRBV29-1
size: NA
D: TRBD2
J: TRBJ2-7

CDR3: CASSAGWGGETQYF
DNA: TGTGCCAGCAGCGCGGGGTGGGGGGGAGAGACCCAGTACTTC
V: TRBV9
size: NA
D: TRBD2
J: TRBJ2-5

CDR3: CASSWEFNEKLFF
DNA: TGTGCCAGCAGCTGGGAGTTTAATGAAAAACTGTTTTTT
V: TRBV5-5
size: NA
D: NA
J: TRBJ1-4

CDR3: CASSVDRGHEQYF
DNA: TGTGCCAGCAGCGTAGACAGGGGGCACGAGCAGTACTTC
V: TRBV9
size: NA
D: TRBD1
J: TRBJ2-7

CDR3: CASSSRGGAGELFF
DNA: TGTGCCAGCAGCTCACGGGGGGGCGCCGGGGAGCTGTTTTTT
V: TRBV7-9
size: NA
D: TRBD2
J: TRBJ2-2

CDR3: CASSQRDTYYEQYF
DNA: TGCGCCAGCAGCCAACGGGACACCTACTACGAGCAGTACTTC
V: TRBV4-3
size: NA
D: NA
J: TRBJ2-7

CDR3: CAISEEGTSGDTQYF
DNA: TGTGCCATCAGTGAGGAAGGGACTAGCGGCGATACGCAGTATTTT
V: TRBV10-3
size: NA
D: TRBD2
J: TRBJ2-3

CDR3: CASTPDRKNTEAFF
DNA: TGTGCCAGCACCCCGGACAGGAAGAACACTGAAGCTTTCTTT
V: TRBV27
size: once
D: TRBD1
J: TRBJ1-1

CDR3: CASSPQPGGNYGYTF
DNA: TGTGCCAGCAGCCCTCAGCCTGGAGGGAACTATGGCTACACCTTC
V: TRBV7-8
size: NA
D: NA
J: TRBJ1-2

CDR3: CASSVPGLNTEAFF
DNA: TGTGCCAGTAGCGTCCCAGGGCTGAACACTGAAGCTTTCTTT
V: TRBV19
size: NA
D: NA
J: TRBJ1-1

CDR3: CASPRSTGAGGSYNEQFF
DNA: TGTGCCAGCCCCAGAAGTACCGGGGCGGGGGGCTCCTACAATGAGCAGTTCTTC
V: TRBV2
size: NA
D: TRBD2
J: TRBJ2-1

CDR3: CASSYSGTVYGYTF
DNA: TGTGCCAGCAGTTACTCAGGGACAGTCTATGGCTACACCTTC
V: TRBV6-5
size: NA
D: TRBD1
J: TRBJ1-2

CDR3: CASSGGAYNEQFF
DNA: TGTGCCAGCAGCGGGGGGGCCTACAATGAGCAGTTCTTC
V: TRBV6-4
size: medium-sized
D: TRBD2
J: TRBJ2-1

CDR3: CASTASPGQVETQYF
DNA: TGTGCCAGTACCGCCTCTCCGGGACAGGTGGAGACCCAGTACTTC
V: TRBV19
size: once
D: TRBD1
J: TRBJ2-5

CDR3: CASGPGQEADGYTF
DNA: TGTGCCAGCGGACCGGGACAGGAAGCTGATGGCTACACCTTC
V: TRBV7-6
size: NA
D: TRBD1
J: TRBJ1-2

CDR3: CASRRSPIGEAGAFF
DNA: TGTGCCAGCAGGCGCTCCCCCATAGGGGAGGCAGGAGCTTTCTTT
V: TRBV6-6
size: once
D: NA
J: TRBJ1-1

CDR3: CAITGATGANVLTF
DNA: TGTGCCATCACTGGGGCGACTGGGGCCAACGTCCTGACTTTC
V: TRBV10-3
size: NA
D: NA
J: TRBJ2-6

CDR3: CASSQGGGMNTEAFF
DNA: TGCGCCAGCAGCCAAGGTGGGGGGATGAACACTGAAGCTTTCTTT
V: TRBV4-3
size: few
D: NA
J: TRBJ1-1

CDR3: CASSLSQNTEAFF
DNA: TGTGCCAGCAGTTTATCCCAGAACACTGAAGCTTTCTTT
V: TRBV28
size: NA
D: NA
J: TRBJ1-1

CDR3: CASSLAASSYEQYF
DNA: TGTGCCAGCAGCTTAGCTGCCAGCTCCTACGAGCAGTACTTC
V: TRBV7-6
size: NA
D: NA
J: TRBJ2-7

CDR3: CASSSYGLSSYNEQFF
DNA: TGTGCCAGCAGCTCCTACGGACTGAGCTCCTACAATGAGCAGTTCTTC
V: TRBV7-3
size: NA
D: NA
J: TRBJ2-1

CDR3: CASSNAQGAEAFF
DNA: TGTGCCAGCAGCAACGCCCAGGGGGCTGAAGCTTTCTTT
V: TRBV7-6
size: NA
D: TRBD1
J: TRBJ1-1

CDR3: CAISDQDRGSEQYF
DNA: TGTGCCATCAGTGACCAAGACAGGGGGTCCGAGCAGTACTTC
V: TRBV10-3
size: NA
D: TRBD1
J: TRBJ2-7

CDR3: CASSVLGPRNEQYF
DNA: TGTGCCAGCAGCGTCCTGGGTCCGAGGAACGAGCAGTACTTC
V: TRBV13
size: NA
D: NA
J: TRBJ2-7

CDR3: CASSHPLPRGQGDNEQFF
DNA: TGTGCCAGCAGTCACCCACTGCCCAGGGGACAGGGGGACAATGAGCAGTTCTTC
V: TRBV27
size: NA
D: TRBD1
J: TRBJ2-1

CDR3: CASSPGAGGVGFCEKLFF
DNA: TGTGCCAGCAGCCCGGGGGCGGGGGGCGTGGGTTTTTGTGAAAAACTGTTTTTT
V: TRBV21-1
size: once
D: NA
J: TRBJ1-4

CDR3: CASSPGTGTNTEAFF
DNA: TGTGCCAGCAGCCCCGGGACAGGGACCAACACTGAAGCTTTCTTT
V: TRBV7-6
size: once
D: TRBD1
J: TRBJ1-1

CDR3: CASSQDGRRGYEPQHF
DNA: TGCGCCAGCAGCCAAGATGGCCGCAGGGGGTATGAGCCCCAGCATTTT
V: TRBV4-3
size: NA
D: TRBD1
J: TRBJ1-5

CDR3: CASSPEAWSEQYF
DNA: TGTGCCAGCAGCCCCGAAGCCTGGTCCGAGCAGTACTTC
V: TRBV11-2
size: NA
D: NA
J: TRBJ2-7

CDR3: CASSEVPVNTEAFF
DNA: TGTGCCAGCAGTGAAGTACCGGTGAACACTGAAGCTTTCTTT
V: TRBV6-1
size: NA
D: NA
J: TRBJ1-1

CDR3: CASSDWDSSYNEQFF
DNA: TGTGCCAGCAGTGACTGGGACTCCTCCTACAATGAGCAGTTCTTC
V: TRBV2
size: NA
D: NA
J: TRBJ2-1

CDR3: CASEIAGKLDTQYF
DNA: TGTGCCAGCGAAATAGCGGGGAAATTAGATACGCAGTATTTT
V: TRBV7-2
size: NA
D: TRBD2
J: TRBJ2-3

CDR3: CSVEDGGFDTEAFF
DNA: TGCAGCGTTGAAGATGGGGGGTTTGACACTGAAGCTTTCTTT
V: TRBV29-1
size: once
D: NA
J: TRBJ1-1

CDR3: CASGEGQGITGELFF
DNA: TGTGCTAGTGGTGAGGGACAGGGGATTACCGGGGAGCTGTTTTTT
V: TRBV12-5
size: NA
D: TRBD1
J: TRBJ2-2

CDR3: CASSLEDYAYEQYF
DNA: TGTGCCAGCAGCTTGGAGGACTATGCCTACGAGCAGTACTTC
V: TRBV7-9
size: NA
D: NA
J: TRBJ2-7

CDR3: CASSLEATGYEQYF
DNA: TGTGCCAGCAGCTTAGAGGCGACAGGGTACGAGCAGTACTTC
V: TRBV11-2
size: NA
D: TRBD1
J: TRBJ2-7